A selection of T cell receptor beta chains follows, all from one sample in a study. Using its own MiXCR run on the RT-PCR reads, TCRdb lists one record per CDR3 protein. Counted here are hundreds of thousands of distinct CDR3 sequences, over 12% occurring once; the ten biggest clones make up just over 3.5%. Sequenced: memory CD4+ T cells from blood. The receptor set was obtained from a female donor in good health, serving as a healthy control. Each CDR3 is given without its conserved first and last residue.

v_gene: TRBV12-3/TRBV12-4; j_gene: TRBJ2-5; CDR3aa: ASGWGQETQY
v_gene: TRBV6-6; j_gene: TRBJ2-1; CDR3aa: ASRGTSGSQEQF
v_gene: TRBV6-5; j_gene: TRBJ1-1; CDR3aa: TSSYSIRKTQTYTEAF
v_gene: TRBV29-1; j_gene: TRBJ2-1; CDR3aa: SETGGINEQF
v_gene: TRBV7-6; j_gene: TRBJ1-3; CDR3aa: ASSLAGQGLNTIY
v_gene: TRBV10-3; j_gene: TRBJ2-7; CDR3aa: AISLRVTDEQY
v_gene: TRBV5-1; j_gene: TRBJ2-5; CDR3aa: ASSLNPGRETQY
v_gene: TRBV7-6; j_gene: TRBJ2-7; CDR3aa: ASSKTPGQGNEQY
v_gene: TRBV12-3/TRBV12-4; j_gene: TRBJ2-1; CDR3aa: ASSPTGGRYNEQF
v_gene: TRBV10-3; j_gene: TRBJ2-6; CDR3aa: AISDRGSGANVLT
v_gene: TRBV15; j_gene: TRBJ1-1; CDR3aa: ATRDPGATEAF
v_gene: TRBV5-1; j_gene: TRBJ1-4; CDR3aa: ASSLRSGEKLF
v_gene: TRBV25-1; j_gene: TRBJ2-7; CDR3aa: ASSDNGLASDYEQY
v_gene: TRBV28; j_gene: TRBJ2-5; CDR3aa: ASLPLRVRETQY
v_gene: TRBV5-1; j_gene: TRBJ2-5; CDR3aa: ASSLVREGETQY
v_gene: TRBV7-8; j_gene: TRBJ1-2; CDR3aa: ASSSSGTGVAGYT
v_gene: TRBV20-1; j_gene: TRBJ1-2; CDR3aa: SAREAGTIYGYT
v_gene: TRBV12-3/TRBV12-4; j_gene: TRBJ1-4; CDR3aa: ASRPGGANEKLF
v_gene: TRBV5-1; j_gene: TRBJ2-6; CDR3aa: ASSLRRASSGANVLT
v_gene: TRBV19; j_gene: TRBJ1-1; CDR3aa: ASRPQGDREAF
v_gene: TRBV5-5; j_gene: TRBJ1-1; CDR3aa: ASSPVGGNTEAF
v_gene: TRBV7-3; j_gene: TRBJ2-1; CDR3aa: ASNFAGTHEQF
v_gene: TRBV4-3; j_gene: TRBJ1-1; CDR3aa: ASSPFTVNTEAF
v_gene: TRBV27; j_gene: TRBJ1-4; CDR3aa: ASSLGPTETEKLF
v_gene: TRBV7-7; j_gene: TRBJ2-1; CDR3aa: ASSLGPGRGINEQF
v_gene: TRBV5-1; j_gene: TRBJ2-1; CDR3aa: ASTGESSYNEQF
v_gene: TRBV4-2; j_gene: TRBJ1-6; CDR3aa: ASTLGVSSYNSPLH
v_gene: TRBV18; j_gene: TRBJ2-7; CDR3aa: ASSPGAGREEQY
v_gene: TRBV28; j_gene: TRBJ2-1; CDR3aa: ASRGLLWDEQF